This TCR beta chain was documented in a study of T-cell reconstitution after alpha-beta-depleted transplantation in children. Germline values: CDR1 MNHEY, CDR2 SVGAGI. The V and J ends lost 2 bases and 3 bases respectively, with 8 bases between them. There are 14 residues in the CDR3. This clonotype was seen at least ten times. Library preparation (for TCRbeta) was performed with unique molecular identifiers. TCRdb reprocessed the PCR reads with MiXCR, giving one entry per CDR3 protein. In the table there are about 460,000 distinct CDR3 sequences, around an eighth of which are singletons. V and J are TRBV6-5 and TRBJ2-1, with D tentatively TRBD2 (5 bases). The clonotype originates from a human donor who donated a stem cell graft to a child with combined immunodeficiency. The starting material was PBMCs from the stem cell graft donor, obtained from the stem cell graft. The CDR3 sequence: CASSYEGLYNEQFF. The CDR3 region has the DNA TGTGCCAGCAGTTACGAGGGCCTCTACAATGAGCAGTTCTTC.